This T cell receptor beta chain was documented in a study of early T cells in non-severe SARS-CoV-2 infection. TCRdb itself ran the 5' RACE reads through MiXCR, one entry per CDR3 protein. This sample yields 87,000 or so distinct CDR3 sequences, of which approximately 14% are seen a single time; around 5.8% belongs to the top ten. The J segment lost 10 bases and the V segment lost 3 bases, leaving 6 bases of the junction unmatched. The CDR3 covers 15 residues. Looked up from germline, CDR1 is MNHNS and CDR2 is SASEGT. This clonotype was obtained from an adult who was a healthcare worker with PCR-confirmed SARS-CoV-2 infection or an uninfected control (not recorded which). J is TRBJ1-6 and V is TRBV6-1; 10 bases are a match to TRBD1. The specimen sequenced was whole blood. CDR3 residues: CASSEPGTGESPLHF. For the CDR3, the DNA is TGTGCCAGCAGTGAGCCCGGGACAGGGGAATCACCCCTCCACTTT.